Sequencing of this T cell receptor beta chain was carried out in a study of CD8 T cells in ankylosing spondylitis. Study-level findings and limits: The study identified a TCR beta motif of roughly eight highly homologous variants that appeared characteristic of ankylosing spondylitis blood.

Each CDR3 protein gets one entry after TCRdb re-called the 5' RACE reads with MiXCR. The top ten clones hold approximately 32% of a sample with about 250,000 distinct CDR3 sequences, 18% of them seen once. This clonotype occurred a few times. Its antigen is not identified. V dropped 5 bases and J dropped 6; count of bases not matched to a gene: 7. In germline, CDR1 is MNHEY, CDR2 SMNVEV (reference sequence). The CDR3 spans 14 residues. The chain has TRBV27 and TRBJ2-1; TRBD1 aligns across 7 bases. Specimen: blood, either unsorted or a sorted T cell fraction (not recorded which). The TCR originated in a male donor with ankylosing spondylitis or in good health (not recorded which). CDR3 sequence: CASSAWDSSNEQFF. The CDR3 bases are TGTGCCAGCAGTGCCTGGGACAGCTCCAATGAGCAGTTCTTC.